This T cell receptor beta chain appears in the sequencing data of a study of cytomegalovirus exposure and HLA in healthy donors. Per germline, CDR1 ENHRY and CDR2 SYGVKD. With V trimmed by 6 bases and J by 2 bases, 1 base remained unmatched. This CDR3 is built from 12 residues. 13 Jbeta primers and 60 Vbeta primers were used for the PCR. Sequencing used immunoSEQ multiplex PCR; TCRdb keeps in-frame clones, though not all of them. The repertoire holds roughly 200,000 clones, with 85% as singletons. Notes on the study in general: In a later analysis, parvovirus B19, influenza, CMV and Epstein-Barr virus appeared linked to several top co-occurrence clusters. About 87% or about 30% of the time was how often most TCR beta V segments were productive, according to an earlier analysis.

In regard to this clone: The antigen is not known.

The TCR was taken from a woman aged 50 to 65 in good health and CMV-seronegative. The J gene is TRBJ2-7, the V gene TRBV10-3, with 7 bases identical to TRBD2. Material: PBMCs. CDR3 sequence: CAIRGGAYEQYF. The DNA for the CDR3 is TGTGCCATCAGGGGGGGGGCCTACGAGCAGTACTTC.